The 30 T cell receptor beta chains reported below all come from one sample, sequenced in a study of neurological immune-mediated disorders. Each CDR3 protein is one row after TCRdb ran MiXCR on the 5' RACE reads. The sample contains roughly 44,000 distinct CDR3 sequences, about 6.9% of which appear only once. The source material was CD4+ T cells from blood. The receptor set was obtained from a woman between 40 and 55 years old in good health.

In this sample, this clonotype turned up many times. V gene TRBV20-1 combines with J gene TRBJ2-1; either TRBD1 or TRBD2 may fit D (5 bases each). The CDR3 runs 13 residues. Trimming shortened V by 3 bases and J by 7 bases, and 13 bases separated the two germline ends. Germline V lookup: CDR1 DFQATT, CDR2 SNEGSKA (reference sequence). The CDR3 sequence: CSARSGQWNEQFF. CDR3 coding DNA: TGCAGTGCTAGGAGCGGACAATGGAATGAGCAGTTCTTC.

This clonotype was counted many times. The chain has TRBV28 and TRBJ1-5, with 7 bases aligning to TRBD1. Unmatched junction bases numbered 5, after V lost 3 bases and J lost 3 bases. This CDR3 region has 15 residues. Germline CDR1 is MDHEN and CDR2 is SYDVKM. The CDR3 here is CASSFSGQFNQPQHF. Written as DNA, the CDR3 is TGTGCCAGCAGTTTTTCGGGACAGTTCAATCAGCCCCAGCATTTT.

This clonotype was observed many times. The chain joins TRBV5-1 to TRBJ2-3; 8 bases match TRBD2. Trimming at V came to 4 bases and at J to 3 bases, leaving 13 bases not matched to a gene. The CDR3 loop spans 17 amino acids. Germline values: CDR1 SGHRS, CDR2 YFSETQ. The CDR3 is CASSMAPAAGETDTQYF. CDR3 sequence (DNA): TGCGCCAGCAGCATGGCCCCGGCAGCGGGAGAGACAGATACGCAGTATTTT.

This clonotype was seen repeatedly, ten times or more. This rearrangement joins TRBV15 to TRBJ1-1, with D possibly being TRBD1 (6 bases). V lost 0 bases, J lost 1 base, and 9 bases lay in between. Germline CDR1 and CDR2: LNHNV and YYDKDF (reference sequence). The CDR3 is 15 residues long. Here the CDR3 reads CATSREGAGNTEAFF. The CDR3 DNA follows: TGTGCCACCAGCAGAGAGGGGGCGGGGAACACTGAAGCTTTCTTT.

This clonotype was recorded many times. The genes are TRBV5-1 and TRBJ1-2; TRBD1 aligns across 8 bases. The CDR3 extends over 15 amino acids. With V trimmed by 2 bases and J by 2 bases, 5 bases remained unmatched. CDR1 is SGHRS and CDR2 is YFSETQ in the germline V gene. The CDR3 DNA sequence: TGCGCCAGCAGCTTCGGTCAGGGGGCGAACTATGGCTACACCTTC. Residues: CASSFGQGANYGYTF.

This clonotype was seen at least ten times. The chain joins TRBV3-1 to TRBJ2-7, with TRBD1 matching over 8 bases. V lost 3 bases and J lost 3; bases outside the gene matches: 16. This CDR3 region has 18 residues. Germline V CDR1 and CDR2: LGHDT, YNNKEL (reference sequence). CDR3 protein: CASSHWTGKRGPVYEQYF. CDR3 coding DNA: TGTGCCAGCAGCCACTGGACAGGGAAACGGGGTCCGGTCTACGAGCAGTACTTC.

In this sample, this clonotype turned up many times. The chain carries TRBV9 and TRBJ2-7; weak D call: TRBD2 (6 bases). The CDR3 runs 14 residues. Germline-derived CDR1 and CDR2 are SGDLS and YYNGEE. V lost 0 bases and J lost 2, with 9 bases in between. The CDR3 DNA reads as TGTGCCAGCAGCGTAGCCCGACTAGCCTACGAGCAGTACTTC. It is translated as CASSVARLAYEQYF.

Ten or more counts support this clonotype. The V call is TRBV20-1, the J call TRBJ2-1; TRBD2 matches at 11 bases. V shed 3 bases and J 3 bases; nucleotides not matched to a gene: 7. CDR1 is DFQATT and CDR2 is SNEGSKA in the germline V gene (reference sequence). This CDR3 spans 16 amino acids. The CDR3 reads CSARRLAGRGYNEQFF. CDR3 nucleotide sequence: TGCAGTGCTAGGAGACTAGCGGGAAGGGGCTACAATGAGCAGTTCTTC.

This clonotype has at least ten counts. This chain uses TRBV7-8 with TRBJ1-1, with a tentative D call TRBD1 (6 bases). This CDR3 region has 11 residues. CDR1 SGHVS and CDR2 FQNEAQ come from the germline V gene. V shed 4 bases and J shed 8 bases, with 8 bases lying between them. This chain's CDR3 is CASSSGTEAFF. In DNA form, the CDR3 reads TGTGCCAGCAGCTCCGGGACAGAAGCTTTCTTT.

Ten or more counts support this clonotype. The chain recombines TRBV14 with TRBJ2-1; perhaps TRBD1 as D (6 bases). The CDR3 consists of 16 residues. The germline V gene has CDR1 SGHDN and CDR2 FVKESK. Trimming took off 6 bases at V and 3 bases at J, with 18 bases between the two ends. CDR3: CASSLRGQRNYNEQFF. CDR3 DNA: TGTGCCAGCAGTCTACGAGGACAGAGAAACTACAATGAGCAGTTCTTC. Together with reference TRBV14 and TRBJ2-1, the CDR3 gives the full variable domain: EAGVTQFPSHSVIEKGQTVTLRCDPISGHDNLYWYRRVMGKEIKFLLHFVKESKQDESGMPNNRFLAERTGGTYSTLKVQPAELEDSGVYFCASSLRGQRNYNEQFFGPGTRLTVL.

This clonotype has a count of ten or more. The chain employs TRBV12-3 or TRBV12-4 and TRBJ2-3, with D uncertain. The CDR3 contains 14 residues. V lost 5 bases to trimming and J lost 2 bases, with 11 bases between them. Written as DNA, the CDR3 is TGTGCCAGCAGTGGCAGCGCCTCCACAGATACGCAGTATTTT. Protein product: CASSGSASTDTQYF.

This clonotype was seen many times. Here the CDR3 reads CASSPYQGARGYTF. The CDR3, as DNA: TGTGCCAGCAGCCCTTATCAGGGGGCTAGGGGCTACACCTTC. The V call is TRBV6-6, the J call TRBJ1-2; 8 bases are shared with TRBD1. V was clipped by 6 bases and J by 8 bases; unmatched bases: 11. Per the germline V gene, CDR1 is MNHNY and CDR2 is SVGAGI (reference sequence). This CDR3 is 14 amino acids long.

This clonotype occurred many times. An end of the junction does not agree with germline; a read error may underlie this. The chain couples TRBV29-1 to TRBJ2-2, with 8 bases fitting TRBD2. Germline lookup yields CDR1 SQVTM and CDR2 ANQGSEA. The CDR3 contains 15 residues. CDR3 protein: CSAETSGRNTGELFF. Here the CDR3 DNA reads TGCAGCGCTGAAACTAGCGGACGAAACACCGGGGAGCTGTTTTTT.

This clonotype was observed many times. V usage is TRBV6-5 and J usage is TRBJ2-7; D might be TRBD1 (5 bases). Trimming took 10 bases from V and 7 from J, leaving 20 bases between them. The germline gives CDR1 MNHEY, CDR2 SVGAGI. The CDR3 totals 13 residues. Here the CDR3 reads CATKLGLSREQYF. As DNA, the CDR3 is TGTGCCACCAAGTTGGGGCTCTCGAGGGAGCAGTACTTC.

This clonotype was seen at least ten times. This chain joins TRBV15 and TRBJ2-3, with D tentatively TRBD2 (5 bases). V was cut by 1 base and J by 8 bases, with 19 bases left in between. The germline CDR1 and CDR2 sequences are LNHNV and YYDKDF (reference sequence). The CDR3 is 16 residues long. The CDR3 protein is CATSRATGISGGTQYF. The CDR3 DNA sequence: TGTGCCACCAGCAGAGCCACCGGGATTAGTGGAGGTACGCAGTATTTT.

This clonotype has a count of ten or more. The chain uses TRBV3-1 and TRBJ2-2, with no clear D. CDR3 length: 15 residues. The V gene's germline CDR1 is LGHDT and CDR2 YNNKEL (reference sequence). V was shortened by 1 base and J by 0 bases, with 6 bases between the two germline ends. DNA for the CDR3: TGTGCCAGCAGCCAAGCCGCTACGAACACCGGGGAGCTGTTTTTT. Protein product: CASSQAATNTGELFF.

This clonotype has ten or more counts. The chain employs TRBV29-1 and TRBJ1-1; a weak D match, TRBD1 (6 bases). Looked up from germline, CDR1 is SQVTM and CDR2 is ANQGSEA. Trimming removed 6 bases at V and 7 bases at J, with 18 bases between. CDR3 length: 13 residues. In nucleotides, the CDR3 is TGCAGCGTACCAGGGGCGCGGGAAATTGAAGCTTTCTTT. Encoded protein: CSVPGAREIEAFF. The variable domain in full, with the rest retrieved from reference TRBV29-1 and TRBJ1-1, is SAVISQKPSRDICQRGTSLTIQCQVDSQVTMMFWYRQQPGQSLTLIATANQGSEATYESGFVIDKFPISRPNLTFSTLTVSNMSPEDSSIYLCSVPGAREIEAFFGQGTRLTVV.

Many counts were recorded for this clonotype. The chain carries TRBV20-1 and TRBJ2-7, with 8 positions matching TRBD2. The CDR3 has 19 residues. Looked up from germline, CDR1 is DFQATT and CDR2 is SNEGSKA (reference sequence). J gave up 1 base and V 6 bases, and 23 bases lay outside the gene matches. In nucleotides, the CDR3 is TGCAGTGCGCAACGGGCCCAAGCACCAGGCGGGAGGCTTTCCTACGAGCAGTACTTC. It translates to CSAQRAQAPGGRLSYEQYF.

At least ten counts were recorded for this clonotype. The V and J genes are TRBV6-5 and TRBJ2-5, with D uncertain. The germline V gene encodes CDR1 MNHEY and CDR2 SVGAGI. Trimming took off 2 bases at V and 4 bases at J, with 17 bases between the two ends. This CDR3 spans 16 amino acids. CDR3: CASSYGFGSAPETQYF. CDR3 DNA: TGTGCCAGCAGTTACGGATTTGGATCTGCCCCAGAGACCCAGTACTTC.

This clonotype was picked up many times. V usage is TRBV6-5 and J usage is TRBJ1-1; unclear D gene. V lost 8 bases and J lost 0, with 10 bases in between. From germline, CDR1 is MNHEY and CDR2 SVGAGI. This CDR3 spans 13 amino acids. The CDR3 DNA follows: TGTGCCAGCTTCGCGGCCGTGAACACTGAAGCTTTCTTT. It is translated as CASFAAVNTEAFF.

This clonotype was observed many times. The chain carries TRBV29-1 and TRBJ2-5, with 7 bases aligning to TRBD2. Looked up from germline, CDR1 is SQVTM and CDR2 is ANQGSEA. The ends lost 4 bases at V and 1 base at J; junction bases unmatched: 3. The CDR3 sequence is 13 residues long. This CDR3 reads CSVGSSGQETQYF. As DNA, the CDR3 is TGCAGCGTTGGTTCTAGCGGCCAAGAGACCCAGTACTTC.

The genes are TRBV20-1 and TRBJ1-1, with D possibly TRBD1 on 5 matching bases. The CDR3 is 14 amino acids. Trimming removed 4 bases from V and 0 bases from J, with 12 bases in between. Germline V gives CDR1 DFQATT, CDR2 SNEGSKA (reference sequence). CDR3 sequence (DNA): TGCAGTGCTATTAGACAGAAGTTGAACACTGAAGCTTTCTTT. Translating gives CSAIRQKLNTEAFF.

This clonotype appeared many times. The V call is TRBV12-3 or TRBV12-4, the J call TRBJ2-5, with D unresolved. Between the trimmed V and J ends, which lost 2 bases and 3 bases, there was a span of 10 bases. The CDR3 contains 14 residues. The CDR3 reads CASSLSGREETQYF. The DNA for the CDR3 is TGTGCCAGCAGTTTATCAGGACGGGAAGAGACCCAGTACTTC.

This clonotype was recorded at least ten times. The V and J genes are TRBV6-2 or TRBV6-3 and TRBJ1-6, with D unresolved. V was cut by 6 bases and J by 9 bases, with 15 bases left in between. Germline loops: CDR1 MNHEY, CDR2 SVGEGT. CDR3 length equals 14 residues. The DNA of the CDR3 is TGTGCCAGCAGCCATTATAAGGACGGTTCACCCCTCCACTTT. Translated, it gives CASSHYKDGSPLHF.

This clonotype was counted many times. This chain uses TRBV3-1 with TRBJ1-2; D not resolved. The CDR3 contains 13 residues. Germline CDR1 LGHDT, CDR2 YNNKEL (reference sequence). V shed 1 base and J shed 6 bases, with 9 bases lying between them. CDR3 coding DNA: TGTGCCAGCAGCCAAGGTCAGCCCCATGGCTACACCTTC. Amino acid sequence: CASSQGQPHGYTF.

This clonotype was picked up many times. The CDR3, as DNA: TGTGCCAGCAGCTTGGGCAGGGGGCGTCCAGTAGGTCAAGAGACCCAGTACTTC. It encodes CASSLGRGRPVGQETQYF. The rearrangement uses TRBV5-6 and TRBJ2-5; 8 bases are a match to TRBD1. Germline V gene data show CDR1 as SGHDT and CDR2 as YYEEEE. Unmatched junction bases numbered 12, after V lost 0 bases and J lost 2 bases. The CDR3 is made up of 18 amino acids.

This clonotype was counted many times. The V call is TRBV6-2 or TRBV6-3, the J call TRBJ1-1; 10 bases fit TRBD1. After removal of 6 bases from V and 2 bases from J, the junction contained 3 bases not matched to a gene. The CDR3 runs to 14 residues. CDR1 is MNHEY and CDR2 is SVGEGT in the germline V gene. Written as DNA, the CDR3 is TGTGCCAGCAGGGGGACAGGGGATAACACTGAAGCTTTCTTT. Protein sequence: CASRGTGDNTEAFF.

This clonotype showed up many times. This chain uses TRBV10-3 with TRBJ2-2, with TRBD2 matching 9 bases. Looked up from germline, CDR1 is ENHRY and CDR2 is SYGVKD. V lost 3 bases, J lost 4 bases, and 6 bases stayed unmatched. The CDR3 has 16 residues. CDR3 in amino acids: CAISDPTSGPTGELFF. The CDR3 region has the DNA TGTGCCATCAGTGACCCGACTAGCGGACCCACCGGGGAGCTGTTTTTT.

Many counts were recorded for this clonotype. This sequence joins TRBV12-3 or TRBV12-4 and TRBJ1-2; 7 positions agree with TRBD1. V lost 6 bases, J lost 10 bases, and 8 bases stayed unmatched. CDR3 length equals 12 residues. The CDR3 coding sequence is TGTGCCAGCAGCCCGGGGGACAGCTTCTACACCTTC. Translating gives CASSPGDSFYTF.

This clonotype came up many times. The junction differs from germline at one of its ends, possibly a read error. The rearrangement links TRBV7-7 to TRBJ2-1; possible D gene TRBD2, 6 bases. The germline V gene has CDR1 SSHAT and CDR2 FNYEAQ (reference sequence). The CDR3 consists of 14 residues. The CDR3 DNA sequence: TGTGCTAGCAGCTTGTCGGGAGTACGCAATGAGCAGTTCTTC. Its protein is CASSLSGVRNEQFF. Full variable domain (missing parts from reference TRBV7-7 and TRBJ2-1): GAGVSQSPRYKVTKRGQDVTLRCDPISSHATLYWYQQALGQGPEFLTYFNYEAQPDKSGLPSDRFSAERPEGSISTLTIQRTEQRDSAMYRCASSLSGVRNEQFFGPGTRLTVL.